The TCR beta chain described here comes from a study of shared clonotypes between healthy human individuals. Per sorted-subset replicate PCR, input was roughly 200 ng DNA, representing 30,000 to 35,000 T cell genomes. Profiling relied on immunoSEQ multiplex PCR, and the TCRdb table lists in-frame clones only, not all of them. The sample records some 2 million clones, about 94% being singletons. The CDR3 is 16 amino acids. CDR1 is MNHNY, CDR2 SVGAGI, per germline (reference sequence). V lost 6 bases and J 4 bases, leaving 19 bases between the germline ends. Terminally differentiated effector memory CD45RA+ cells were left out of the naive CD8 fraction, which was CD45RO-negative and positively selected for CCR7.

The gene calls are TRBV6-6 and TRBJ2-1; TRBD2 is a possible D gene (7 bases). The source material was naive CD8+ T cells sorted from blood. The source is a young man in good health. The CDR3 nucleotides are TGTGCCAGCAGCCCCCTGGCTAGCGGACAGTACAATGAGCAGTTCTTC. Residues: CASSPLASGQYNEQFF.